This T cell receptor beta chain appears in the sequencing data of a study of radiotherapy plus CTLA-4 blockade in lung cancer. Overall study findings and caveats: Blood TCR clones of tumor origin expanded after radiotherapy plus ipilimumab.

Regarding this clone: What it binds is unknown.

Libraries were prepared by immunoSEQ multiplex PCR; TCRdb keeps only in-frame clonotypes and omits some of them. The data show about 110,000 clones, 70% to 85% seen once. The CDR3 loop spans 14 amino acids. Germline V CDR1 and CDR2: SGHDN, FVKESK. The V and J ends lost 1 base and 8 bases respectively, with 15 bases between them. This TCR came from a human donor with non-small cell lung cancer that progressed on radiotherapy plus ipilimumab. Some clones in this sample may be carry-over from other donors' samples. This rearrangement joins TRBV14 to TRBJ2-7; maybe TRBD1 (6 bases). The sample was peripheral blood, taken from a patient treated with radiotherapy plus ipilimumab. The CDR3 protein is CASSQGGPGTKQYF. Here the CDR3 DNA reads TGTGCCAGCAGCCAAGGAGGACCCGGGACAAAGCAGTACTTC.